This TCR beta chain was profiled in a study of cytomegalovirus exposure and HLA in healthy donors. General study results and limits: Available immune exposure information was restricted to CMV serostatus only.

The study ran its PCR with 60 Vbeta and 13 Jbeta primers. The assay was immunoSEQ multiplex PCR, and TCRdb's table has in-frame clones only and misses some. The data contain around 110,000 clones, more than 60% of them singletons. The CDR3 has 15 amino acids. Germline CDR1 and CDR2: SGHTA and FQGTGA. V shed 0 bases and J 4 bases; nucleotides not matched to a gene: 3. Notes on this clone: Its target is not known.

This TCR came from a woman in her fifties or sixties in good health and CMV-seropositive. The chain recombines TRBV7-3 with TRBJ1-1, with 9 bases identical to TRBD1. Sequenced: PBMCs. The CDR3 reads CASSLTGTGSTEAFF. The CDR3, as DNA: TGTGCCAGCAGCTTAACGGGGACAGGGAGCACTGAAGCTTTCTTT. The whole variable domain, remainder taken from reference TRBV7-3 and TRBJ1-1, is GAGVSQTPSNKVTEKGKYVELRCDPISGHTALYWYRQSLGQGPEFLIYFQGTGAADDSGLPNDRFFAVRPEGSVSTLKIQRTERGDSAVYLCASSLTGTGSTEAFFGQGTRLTVV.